A single sample is the source of the 28 T cell receptor beta chains below, sequenced in a study of blood T cell repertoires in COVID-19. Here immunoSEQ multiplex PCR was the method, and the copy in TCRdb shows in-frame clones only, minus some. The table lists 60,000 to 85,000 clones, about four fifths of them singletons. The sample comprised peripheral blood. The source is a human donor in a cohort sampled during active COVID-19.

The chain has TRBV11-3 and TRBJ2-5; a possible D gene is TRBD1 (6 bases). The V gene's germline CDR1 is SGHNT and CDR2 YENEEA. Trimming took 1 base from V and 0 from J, leaving 9 bases between them. The CDR3 is 15 residues long. The CDR3 DNA reads TGTGCCAGCAGCTTAGGGACAGACTACCAAGAGACCCAGTACTTC. Translating gives CASSLGTDYQETQYF.

This clone was picked up a small number of times. The chain carries TRBV19 and TRBJ2-1; 10 positions match TRBD2. Unmatched junction bases numbered 5, after V lost 3 bases and J lost 3 bases. CDR1 and CDR2 from the germline V gene are LNHDA and SQIVND (reference sequence). This CDR3 has 16 residues. CDR3 residues: CASSIPRTSGYNEQFF. In DNA form, the CDR3 reads TGTGCCAGTAGTATCCCCCGGACTAGCGGCTACAATGAGCAGTTCTTC.

The chain recombines TRBV18 with TRBJ1-1; tentative D call: TRBD1 (5 bases). Germline values: CDR1 KGHSH, CDR2 LQKENI. The V and J ends lost 3 bases and 4 bases respectively, with 9 bases between them. The CDR3 extends over 13 amino acids. In DNA form, the CDR3 reads TGTGCCAGCTCACCGGGGCAGGGCACTGAAGCTTTCTTT. It specifies CASSPGQGTEAFF.

The chain joins TRBV11-2 to TRBJ2-5; D call uncertain. This CDR3 is 13 amino acids long. V lost 1 base and J lost 2, with 5 bases in between. CDR1 is SGHAT, CDR2 FQNNGV, per germline. CDR3 sequence reads: CASSLGPQETQYF. In DNA, the CDR3 is TGTGCCAGCAGCTTAGGGCCTCAAGAGACCCAGTACTTC.

This chain links TRBV27 with TRBJ1-1; TRBD1 aligns across 8 bases. Germline-derived CDR1 and CDR2 are MNHEY and SMNVEV (reference sequence). The CDR3 length is 12 residues. J was trimmed by 8 bases and V by 3 bases; bases with no gene match: 2. The DNA for the CDR3 is TGTGCCAGCAGTTTTCGACAGGGGGAAGCTTTCTTT. Its protein is CASSFRQGEAFF.

The DNA of the CDR3 is TGCGCCAGCAGCTTGAAGACTAGCGGACTCAACACAGATACGCAGTATTTT. Its protein product is CASSLKTSGLNTDTQYF. The chain links TRBV5-1 to TRBJ2-3, with 9 bases identical to TRBD2. This CDR3 spans 17 amino acids. V gave up 1 base and J gave up 2 bases; unmatched junction bases: 8. CDR1 and CDR2 from the germline V gene are SGHRS and YFSETQ.

The CDR3 DNA reads as TGTGCCAGCAGCCTCAGAACAGGTCAGGGAGGCAATGAGCAGTTCTTC. It translates to CASSLRTGQGGNEQFF. The chain is built from TRBV3-1 (or the pseudogene TRBV3-2) and TRBJ2-1, with D possibly TRBD2 on 6 matching bases. The V gene's germline CDR1 is LGHDT and CDR2 YNNKEL (reference sequence). V lost 4 bases to trimming and J lost 6 bases, with 19 bases between them. The CDR3 is 16 amino acids.

The gene calls are TRBV6-2 or TRBV6-3 and TRBJ2-4, with TRBD2 matching over 10 bases. This CDR3 is 16 amino acids long. V was pared by 4 bases and J by 2 bases, with 5 bases of the junction left unmatched. Germline CDR1 is MNHEY and CDR2 is SVGEGT. DNA of the CDR3: TGTGCCAGCAGTTCGACTAGCGGGCGTACCAAAAACATTCAGTACTTC. Translated: CASSSTSGRTKNIQYF.

The CDR3 loop is CASSLSPSGSSEQYF. The CDR3 region has the DNA TGCGCCAGCAGCTTGAGTCCTAGCGGGAGTAGCGAGCAGTACTTC. The V call is TRBV5-1, the J call TRBJ2-7; 10 bases agree with TRBD2. Trimming took 1 base from V and 6 from J; bases not matched to a gene: 7. Germline V CDR1 and CDR2: SGHRS, YFSETQ. The length of the CDR3 is 15 residues.

The gene calls are TRBV5-6 and TRBJ2-4; 9 bases fit TRBD1. CDR3 size: 15 residues. V lost 4 bases, J lost 7 bases, and 9 bases stayed unmatched. Germline loops: CDR1 SGHDT, CDR2 YYEEEE. Written as DNA, the CDR3 is TGTGCCAGCAGCACCTGGACAGGGGTAGGGAACATTCAGTACTTC. Encoded protein: CASSTWTGVGNIQYF.

The chain is built from TRBV6-2 or TRBV6-3 and TRBJ2-6; possible D gene TRBD1, 5 bases. V was shortened by 2 bases and J by 0 bases, with 14 bases between the two germline ends. Looked up from germline, CDR1 is MNHEY and CDR2 is SVGEGT. The CDR3 loop spans 18 amino acids. The DNA for the CDR3 is TGTGCCAGCAGTTACCCGACAGATACGAGCTCTGGGGCCAACGTCCTGACTTTC. It codes for CASSYPTDTSSGANVLTF.

This clone was counted a few times. The gene calls are TRBV5-5 and TRBJ2-7; D is perhaps TRBD1 (6 bases). The germline V gene encodes CDR1 SGHKS and CDR2 YYEKEE (reference sequence). The CDR3 totals 13 residues. V was shortened by 1 base and J by 1 base, with 6 bases between the two germline ends. The chain's CDR3 is CASSLQGSYEQYF. CDR3 in DNA: TGTGCCAGCAGCTTGCAGGGGTCCTACGAGCAGTACTTC.

V gene TRBV6-2 or TRBV6-3 combines with J gene TRBJ2-7, with 7 nucleotides matching TRBD2. The CDR3 runs to 14 residues. The V gene end was trimmed by 2 bases and the J gene end by 2 bases; junction bases not matched to a gene: 3. Germline V gene sequence: CDR1 MNHEY, CDR2 SVGEGT. The CDR3 sequence is CASSYERGAYEQYF. For the CDR3, the DNA is TGTGCCAGCAGTTACGAGCGGGGAGCCTACGAGCAGTACTTC.

The chain carries TRBV19 and TRBJ1-3; a weak D match, TRBD1 (6 bases). The V gene lost 4 bases and the J gene lost 2 bases, with 9 bases spanning the gap. The germline gives CDR1 LNHDA, CDR2 SQIVND (reference sequence). CDR3 size: 14 residues. CDR3 in amino acids: CASSTAGAGNTIYF. The CDR3 DNA reads as TGTGCCAGTAGTACGGCAGGGGCTGGAAACACCATATATTTT.

As concerns this clone: This sample includes further DNA sequences coding for the same CDR3. The chain uses TRBV29-1 and TRBJ1-1, with 7 bases lining up with TRBD1. The CDR3 contains 12 residues. V trimming: 7 bases; J trimming: 3 bases; junction bases outside the gene matches: 5. CDR1 is SQVTM, CDR2 ANQGSEA, per germline. The CDR3 reads CSANRGDTEAFF. As DNA, the CDR3 is TGCAGCGCTAACAGGGGCGACACTGAAGCTTTCTTT.

J is TRBJ2-7 and V is TRBV29-1; a possible D gene is TRBD1 (6 bases). The germline gives CDR1 SQVTM, CDR2 ANQGSEA. This CDR3 contains 12 residues. V was trimmed by 4 bases and J by 2 bases, leaving 9 bases between them. CDR3 residues: CSVGDTTYEQYF. In DNA, the CDR3 is TGCAGCGTTGGGGACACCACCTACGAGCAGTACTTC.

Notes on this clone: This sample also contains other DNA sequences that code for the same CDR3. The genes are TRBV2 and TRBJ2-7; 8 bases map to TRBD1. CDR1 is SNHLY and CDR2 is FYNNEI in the germline V gene. The junction had 7 bases not matched to a gene; V was cut back by 6 bases and J by 6 bases. CDR3 length equals 13 residues. The CDR3 spells CASSLTGQGEQYF. The DNA of the CDR3 is TGTGCCAGCAGCCTGACAGGACAGGGCGAGCAGTACTTC.

The gene calls are TRBV19 and TRBJ2-2, with 12 nucleotides matching TRBD2. The CDR3 covers 18 residues. Trimming cost V 5 bases and J 1 base; bases outside gene matches: 8. From germline, CDR1 is LNHDA and CDR2 SQIVND (reference sequence). CDR3 protein: CASSPGTSGRGNTGELFF. The CDR3 DNA is TGTGCCAGTAGTCCAGGGACTAGCGGGCGGGGGAACACCGGGGAGCTGTTTTTT.

V gene TRBV5-8 combines with J gene TRBJ2-7; TRBD1 is a possible D gene (5 bases). Per the germline V gene, CDR1 is SGHTS and CDR2 is YDEGEE. The CDR3 length is 13 residues. V lost 4 bases and J 6 bases, leaving 14 bases between the germline ends. DNA for the CDR3: TGTGCCAGCAGCCCAACGCGTAGGGGCGAGCAGTACTTC. Its protein product is CASSPTRRGEQYF.

This rearrangement joins TRBV12-3 or TRBV12-4 to TRBJ2-2, with D maybe TRBD2 (5 bases). There are 13 residues in the CDR3. The V end was cut by 2 bases, the J end by 6 bases, with 7 bases between. CDR3 bases: TGTGCCAGCAGTTTACTAGCTGCCGGGGAGCTGTTTTTT. Translation gives CASSLLAAGELFF.

This clone was recorded a few times. The V call is TRBV9, the J call TRBJ2-7, with D possibly being TRBD1 (6 bases). Between the trimmed V and J ends, which lost 0 bases and 3 bases, there was a span of 13 bases. The CDR3 consists of 15 residues. From germline, CDR1 is SGDLS and CDR2 YYNGEE. CDR3 protein: CASSVGQGFIYEQYF. In nucleotides, the CDR3 is TGTGCCAGCAGCGTAGGTCAGGGGTTTATCTACGAGCAGTACTTC.

The CDR3 DNA follows: TGTGCCAGCAGCTCGGGACAGGGGACTTCACCCCTCCACTTT. Residues: CASSSGQGTSPLHF. V and J are TRBV7-9 and TRBJ1-6; 10 bases align to TRBD1. The CDR3 extends over 14 amino acids. Losses at the gene ends were 4 bases for V and 9 bases for J; bases not matched to a gene: 3. Germline CDR1 and CDR2: SEHNR and FQNEAQ (reference sequence).

This rearrangement joins TRBV9 to TRBJ1-6, with TRBD1 as a possible D gene (6 bases). The length of the CDR3 is 16 residues. Germline V gives CDR1 SGDLS, CDR2 YYNGEE. Trimming stripped 4 bases from V and 5 bases from J, with 16 bases between. The CDR3 loop reads CASSNPPGHNNSPLHF. The CDR3 DNA follows: TGTGCCAGCAGCAACCCTCCGGGACACAATAATTCACCCCTCCACTTT.

The CDR3 loop reads CSVSIAEDYEQYF. The CDR3 DNA follows: TGCAGCGTTTCCATAGCGGAGGACTACGAGCAGTACTTC. This chain uses TRBV29-1 with TRBJ2-7; D is possibly TRBD2 (6 bases). Germline assignment: CDR1 SQVTM and CDR2 ANQGSEA. The length of the CDR3 is 13 residues. Trimming removed 5 bases at V and 3 bases at J, with 14 bases between.

The rearrangement joins TRBV5-1 to TRBJ2-2, with D maybe TRBD2 (5 bases). Trimming took 2 bases from V and 5 from J, leaving 7 bases between them. Germline-derived CDR1 and CDR2 are SGHRS and YFSETQ. The CDR3 runs 13 residues. The CDR3 loop reads CASSFRGTGELFF. The CDR3 DNA reads as TGCGCCAGCAGCTTTCGGGGAACCGGGGAGCTGTTTTTT.

The chain uses TRBV3-1 (or the pseudogene TRBV3-2) and TRBJ2-1; tentative D call: TRBD2 (6 bases). The CDR3 spans 17 residues. Trimming shortened V by 0 bases and J by 8 bases, and 20 bases separated the two germline ends. The germline CDR1 and CDR2 sequences are LGHDT and YNNKEL (reference sequence). The CDR3 nucleotides are TGTGCCAGCAGCCAAGAGTGGCCCGCGGCGGGAATGCATGAGCAGTTCTTC. Translating gives CASSQEWPAAGMHEQFF.

The chain recombines TRBV7-6 with TRBJ2-2; possibly TRBD2 for D (6 bases). Per germline, CDR1 SGHVS and CDR2 FNYEAQ. V lost 3 bases and J lost 0, with 11 bases in between. The CDR3 length is 16 residues. CDR3 coding DNA: TGTGCCAGCAGCTTCGATAGCGGAGCGAACACCGGGGAGCTGTTTTTT. Translation: CASSFDSGANTGELFF.

This chain links TRBV5-6 with TRBJ2-3; tentatively, D is TRBD2 (5 bases). Between the trimmed V and J ends, which lost 2 bases and 0 bases, there was a span of 16 bases. The CDR3 totals 17 residues. Per germline, CDR1 SGHDT and CDR2 YYEEEE. The CDR3 DNA follows: TGTGCCAGCAGCTTCCTAGCTAACTTCCTTAGCACAGATACGCAGTATTTT. Translation gives CASSFLANFLSTDTQYF.